A selection of T cell receptor beta chains follows, all from one sample in a study of T cell responses to AZD1222 COVID-19 vaccine. Libraries were prepared by immunoSEQ multiplex PCR; TCRdb keeps only in-frame clonotypes and omits some of them. This sample yields 90,000 to 100,000 clones, of which approximately 81% are seen a single time; 4.5% belongs to the top ten. The material sequenced was peripheral blood, taken 28 days after the second AZD1222 dose. All receptors derive from an adult who received the AZD1222 COVID-19 vaccine. CDR3s include the opening cysteine and the closing phenylalanine or tryptophan. D genes are given only for firm matches. Clone size is given for some rows only: seen once, a few or many times, or a class if the clone is expanded.

J,D,V,size,CDR3,DNA
TRBJ2-7,TRBD2,TRBV2,few,CASSEGTSGNYEQYF,TGTGCCAGCAGTGAAGGGACTAGCGGGAACTACGAGCAGTACTTC
TRBJ2-1,TRBD1,TRBV9,.,CASSVGQGAGNEQFF,TGTGCCAGCAGCGTCGGACAGGGGGCAGGGAATGAGCAGTTCTTC
TRBJ1-5,TRBD1,TRBV19,.,CASSRDRGVRGGQPQHF,TGTGCCAGTAGTCGGGACAGGGGGGTCCGTGGTGGTCAGCCCCAGCATTTT
TRBJ2-5,.,TRBV29-1,.,CSVESKDRPGTQYF,TGCAGCGTTGAATCAAAGGACAGACCTGGGACCCAGTACTTC
TRBJ2-5,TRBD1,TRBV18,.,CASSPPTDRGQTQYF,TGTGCCAGCTCACCACCTACGGACAGGGGACAGACCCAGTACTTC
TRBJ2-2,.,TRBV19,.,CASSIRMTAGELFF,TGTGCCAGTAGTATCCGCATGACGGCCGGGGAGCTGTTTTTT
TRBJ1-5,.,TRBV27,.,CASSLGGGSNQPQHF,TGTGCCAGCAGTTTAGGGGGGGGCAGCAATCAGCCCCAGCATTTT
TRBJ2-3,.,TRBV6-5,.,CAGQGTLQKDTQYF,TGTGCCGGCCAAGGGACTCTACAAAAAGATACGCAGTATTTT
TRBJ2-7,TRBD2,TRBV2,.,CASSENPWLVIAGSYEQYF,TGTGCCAGCAGTGAAAACCCGTGGCTAGTAATAGCGGGGTCCTACGAGCAGTACTTC
TRBJ2-2,TRBD1,TRBV2,.,CASSEDRVAGELFF,TGTGCCAGCAGTGAGGACAGGGTCGCCGGGGAGCTGTTTTTT
TRBJ2-7,TRBD1,TRBV7-6,.,CASSERGQGVHEQYF,TGTGCCAGCAGCGAGAGGGGACAGGGGGTTCACGAGCAGTACTTC
TRBJ2-2,.,TRBV24-1,.,CATSDPSRTPNTGELFF,TGTGCCACCAGTGATCCCTCAAGGACCCCTAACACCGGGGAGCTGTTTTTT
TRBJ1-5,TRBD1,TRBV7-2,.,CASSLGVGLGQSNQPQHF,TGTGCCAGCAGCTTAGGGGTTGGGTTGGGACAGTCCAATCAGCCCCAGCATTTT
TRBJ1-2,.,TRBV6-1,.,CASSEGNRRGYTF,TGTGCCAGCAGTGAGGGGAACCGGCGGGGCTACACCTTC
TRBJ2-3,.,TRBV7-2,.,CASSLGVVRSTDTQYF,TGTGCCAGCAGCTTAGGCGTGGTACGAAGCACAGATACGCAGTATTTT
TRBJ1-2,.,TRBV7-7,.,CASSSGPGAGYTF,TGTGCTAGCAGCTCAGGGCCTGGGGCCGGCTACACCTTC
TRBJ2-5,.,TRBV11-2,.,CASSSMWVGIRQTQYF,TGTGCCAGCAGCTCGATGTGGGTGGGCATTCGGCAGACCCAGTACTTC
TRBJ1-1,.,TRBV3-1/TRBV3-2,.,CASSQDLVPNTEAFF,TGTGCCAGCAGCCAAGATCTGGTCCCGAACACTGAAGCTTTCTTT
TRBJ2-4,.,TRBV28,.,CASVGSPNIQYF,TGTGCCAGCGTAGGCAGTCCTAACATTCAGTACTTC
TRBJ2-5,.,TRBV11-2,.,CASSFAGETQYF,TGTGCCAGCAGCTTCGCGGGAGAGACCCAGTACTTC
TRBJ1-2,.,TRBV7-2,.,CASSLGGRQPNYGYTF,TGTGCCAGCAGCTTAGGAGGCAGACAGCCTAACTATGGCTACACCTTC
TRBJ2-2,TRBD2,TRBV6-2/TRBV6-3,.,CASSSLLAGIFGTGELFF,TGTGCCAGCAGTTCTTTACTAGCGGGAATCTTCGGGACCGGGGAGCTGTTTTTT
TRBJ2-7,.,TRBV7-3,.,CASSLSRGPTYEQYF,TGTGCCAGCAGCTTATCCCGTGGGCCGACCTACGAGCAGTACTTC
TRBJ1-6,.,TRBV6-5,.,CASSFRTSSYNSPLHF,TGTGCCAGCAGTTTTAGGACAAGCTCCTATAATTCACCCCTCCACTTT
TRBJ2-1,.,TRBV19,.,CASRSYNEQFF,TGTGCCAGTAGGTCTTACAATGAGCAGTTCTTC
TRBJ1-1,.,TRBV7-9,.,CASSLMAGDAEAFF,TGTGCCAGCAGCTTAATGGCAGGGGATGCTGAAGCTTTCTTT
TRBJ1-1,.,TRBV3-1/TRBV3-2,.,CASSQDSWDTRGFF,TGTGCCAGCAGCCAAGATTCCTGGGACACCAGGGGCTTCTTT
TRBJ2-1,TRBD2,TRBV7-3,.,CASSPFSGSGDEQFF,TGTGCCAGCAGCCCTTTTAGCGGGAGTGGTGACGAGCAGTTCTTC
TRBJ2-1,.,TRBV5-1,.,CASSLVQDFDEQFF,TGCGCCAGCAGCTTGGTACAGGATTTCGATGAGCAGTTCTTC
TRBJ2-5,TRBD2,TRBV11-2,once,CASSLVALAGLQETQYF,TGTGCCAGCAGCTTAGTGGCCCTAGCGGGGCTACAAGAGACCCAGTACTTC
TRBJ2-2,.,TRBV5-1,.,CASSPGRRRWGGELFF,TGCGCCAGCAGCCCGGGACGGCGCCGTTGGGGCGGGGAGCTGTTTTTT
TRBJ2-5,TRBD2,TRBV13,.,CASSLGASGRGRETQYF,TGTGCCAGCAGCTTAGGAGCTAGCGGGAGGGGTCGGGAGACCCAGTACTTC
TRBJ2-5,TRBD2,TRBV15,.,CATSRATSGKETQYF,TGTGCCACCAGCAGAGCGACTAGCGGGAAGGAGACCCAGTACTTC
TRBJ2-5,.,TRBV7-9,.,CASSRPGAGETQYF,TGTGCCAGCAGCCGCCCAGGGGCCGGGGAGACCCAGTACTTC
TRBJ2-3,TRBD2,TRBV7-2,.,CASSLVGAGGTDTQYF,TGTGCCAGCAGCTTAGTTGGAGCGGGAGGCACAGATACGCAGTATTTT